Presented here are 10 T cell receptor beta chains from one specimen sequenced in a study of T cells in Graves' hyperthyroidism and ophthalmopathy. What was amplified from RNA transcripts were TCR beta CDR3 regions. RT-PCR in the first round (using the HTBI primer set) targeted the TCR CDR3. MiXCR was run by TCRdb on the multiplex PCR reads, yielding one entry per CDR3 protein. The sample contains approximately 420,000 distinct CDR3 sequences, roughly 13% of which appear only once. The sequenced sample consisted of blood. The receptors here all came from a woman aged 18-35 years with Graves' hyperthyroidism.

Note on this clonotype: Since a much larger clone is just one base distant, this may be a read error. The chain recombines TRBV27 with TRBJ2-1; 7 bases are a match to TRBD2. From germline, CDR1 is MNHEY and CDR2 SMNVEV (reference sequence). The CDR3 contains 18 residues. The CDR3 here is CAGSLSRRGGSSYNEQFF. CDR3 in DNA: TGTGCCGGCAGTTTATCTAGGCGGGGCGGGAGCTCCTACAATGAGCAGTTCTTC.

In its sample, this clonotype is medium-sized (0.01 to 0.1%). The chain employs TRBV7-3 and TRBJ2-3; 11 bases map to TRBD2. Germline V CDR1 and CDR2: SGHTA, FQGTGA. The CDR3 consists of 14 residues. The V segment lost 4 bases and the J segment 5 bases; nucleotides outside the gene matches: 2. The CDR3 sequence is CASSSGLAGDTQYF. The CDR3 DNA reads TGTGCCAGCAGCTCCGGACTAGCGGGAGATACGCAGTATTTT.

The chain is built from TRBV20-1 and TRBJ2-4, with 12 bases aligning to TRBD2. Trimming took 3 bases from V and 5 from J; bases not matched to a gene: 11. The CDR3 runs 17 residues. Per the germline V gene, CDR1 is DFQATT and CDR2 is SNEGSKA (reference sequence). CDR3 residues: CSASVLAGGGSENIQYF. CDR3 in DNA: TGCAGTGCTAGTGTACTAGCGGGAGGAGGATCGGAAAACATTCAGTACTTC.

This clonotype has only one observation. A much larger clone sits a single nucleotide away, making a read error possible. This chain links TRBV7-9 with TRBJ1-5; D perhaps matches TRBD1 (5 bases). V lost 8 bases to trimming and J lost 1 base, with 12 bases between them. Germline V gene sequence: CDR1 SEHNR, CDR2 FQNEAQ (reference sequence). The CDR3 length is 14 residues. The CDR3 nucleotides are TGTGCCAGCGGCATTCCAGGGAGCAATCAGCCCCAGCATTTT. Translating gives CASGIPGSNQPQHF. Drawing the rest from reference TRBV7-9 and TRBJ1-5, the complete variable domain is DTGVSQNPRHKITKRGQNVTFRCDPISEHNRLYWYRQTLGQGPEFLTYFQNEAQLEKSRLLSDRFSAERPKGSFSTLEIQRTEQGDSAMYLCASGIPGSNQPQHFGDGTRLSIL.

As regards this clonotype: This sequence may be a read error, since a much larger clone differs from it by one base. The chain is built from TRBV30 and TRBJ2-7, with D hard to call. Gene TRBJ2-1 matches the end of the DNA better, so the J call may be wrong. Germline V gene sequence: CDR1 GTSNPN, CDR2 SVGIG (reference sequence). The CDR3 is made up of 15 amino acids. Here the CDR3 reads CAWSVPRTATYEQFF. CDR3 in DNA: TGTGCCTGGAGTGTCCCGAGGACGGCTACCTACGAGCAGTTCTTC.

The chain is built from TRBV2 and TRBJ2-3; the D is unclear. CDR3 length: 13 residues. V dropped 5 bases and J dropped 1 base, with 7 bases sitting between them. Germline V gene sequence: CDR1 SNHLY, CDR2 FYNNEI. The CDR3 coding sequence is TGTGCCAGCAGTACTCTCGGCACAGATACGCAGTATTTT. This codes for CASSTLGTDTQYF.

The J gene is TRBJ1-5, the V gene TRBV9; D perhaps matches TRBD1 (5 bases). The CDR3 length is 14 residues. CDR1 and CDR2 (germline): SGDLS, YYNGEE. The V end lost 4 bases, the J end lost 3 bases, and 11 bases lay between the germline ends. CDR3 coding DNA: TGTGCCAGCAGCCTCACAGGCGTCAATCAGCCCCAGCATTTT. Translated, it gives CASSLTGVNQPQHF.

The chain's CDR3 is CASSLGLAGWGPYNEQFF. The CDR3 coding sequence is TGTGCCAGCAGCTTGGGACTAGCGGGTTGGGGGCCCTACAATGAGCAGTTCTTC. The J gene is TRBJ2-1, the V gene TRBV11-1, with TRBD2 matching 12 bases. CDR3 length: 18 residues. Per germline, CDR1 SGHAT and CDR2 FQDESV (reference sequence). The V segment lost 3 bases and the J segment 2 bases; nucleotides outside the gene matches: 8. Together with reference TRBV11-1 and TRBJ2-1, the CDR3 gives the full variable domain: EAEVAQSPRYKITEKSQAVAFWCDPISGHATLYWYRQILGQGPELLVQFQDESVVDDSQLPKDRFSAERLKGVDSTLKIQPAELGDSAMYLCASSLGLAGWGPYNEQFFGPGTRLTVL.

This clonotype has a count of ten or more. This chain uses TRBV7-2 with TRBJ2-5; 7 bases map to TRBD2. The CDR3 has 14 residues. Germline V gene data show CDR1 as SGHTA and CDR2 as FQGNSA. After removal of 3 bases from V and 5 bases from J, the junction contained 6 bases not matched to a gene. Here the CDR3 reads CASSLGWGGETQYF. CDR3 nucleotide sequence: TGTGCCAGCAGCTTGGGTTGGGGGGGGGAGACCCAGTACTTC.

This clonotype was found a few times. The chain carries TRBV5-1 and TRBJ1-4, with a weak D call TRBD1 (6 bases). Trimming cost V 0 bases and J 8 bases, with 14 bases left between them. The CDR3 is made up of 15 amino acids. Germline V gene data show CDR1 as SGHRS and CDR2 as YFSETQ. CDR3 DNA sequence: TGCGCCAGCAGCTTGGAGGCGGGGGCTGGGGAAAAACTGTTTTTT. Its protein product is CASSLEAGAGEKLFF.